This entry lists 18 T cell receptor beta chains sequenced from one sample in a study of OX40 agonist ivuxolimab in advanced cancers. The method was immunoSEQ multiplex PCR; TCRdb's version includes in-frame clones alone and lacks a portion of them. The sample holds 60,000 to 90,000 clones; 80% to 90% are singletons and the top ten take under 0.8%. Sample: CD4+ or CD8+ T cells sorted from blood, taken in a trial of the OX40 agonist ivuxolimab. Receptors originate from an adult with an advanced solid tumor such as melanoma, head and neck, liver or kidney cancer.

The genes are TRBV10-3 and TRBJ1-5; D not resolved. The germline V and J ends were trimmed by 3 bases and 5 bases, with 11 bases remaining between them. This CDR3 region has 14 residues. Germline V gene sequence: CDR1 ENHRY, CDR2 SYGVKD. The CDR3 DNA reads TGTGCCATCAGTGAAATTGAGGGAGATCAGCCCCAGCATTTT. Amino acid sequence: CAISEIEGDQPQHF.

The CDR3 nucleotides are TGCGCCAGCAGCCAACGGGCTAGCGGGAGGATAACGAGTGGGAATGAGCAGTTCTTC. Translating it yields CASSQRASGRITSGNEQFF. The chain is built from TRBV4-1 and TRBJ2-1; 11 nucleotides match TRBD2. Unmatched junction bases numbered 16, after V lost 2 bases and J lost 7 bases. Germline values: CDR1 MGHRA, CDR2 YSYEKL. The CDR3 runs 19 residues.

The chain is built from TRBV5-1 and TRBJ2-3; 7 bases match TRBD2. Trimming at V came to 2 bases and at J to 5 bases, leaving 5 bases not matched to a gene. Germline V CDR1 and CDR2: SGHRS, YFSETQ. This CDR3 has 14 residues. CDR3 in DNA: TGCGCCAGCAGCTTTACAGGCGGGAGAGATACGCAGTATTTT. Its protein product is CASSFTGGRDTQYF.

The genes are TRBV5-1 and TRBJ2-2, with TRBD2 matching over 7 bases. This CDR3 has 14 amino acids. Unmatched junction bases numbered 2, after V lost 4 bases and J lost 2 bases. CDR1 is SGHRS and CDR2 is YFSETQ in the germline V gene. The CDR3, as DNA: TGCGCCAGCAGCGGGACTATTAACACCGGGGAGCTGTTTTTT. It codes for CASSGTINTGELFF.

This clone was seen more than once but under ten times. The V and J genes are TRBV4-1 and TRBJ2-3; 12 nucleotides line up with TRBD2. V shed 1 base and J 0 bases; nucleotides not matched to a gene: 5. CDR1 is MGHRA and CDR2 is YSYEKL in the germline V gene. The CDR3 is made up of 18 amino acids. The CDR3 DNA follows: TGCGCCAGCAGCCAAGCGACTAGCGGGGGCCCTAGCACAGATACGCAGTATTTT. As protein: CASSQATSGGPSTDTQYF.

The CDR3 loop is CASSLDGVSADTQYF. CDR3 bases: TGTGCCAGCAGCTTAGATGGGGTCAGCGCAGATACGCAGTATTTT. This chain joins TRBV11-3 and TRBJ2-3; D uncertain. The V and J ends lost 0 bases and 4 bases respectively, with 11 bases between them. The CDR3 is 15 residues long. CDR1 SGHNT and CDR2 YENEEA come from the germline V gene. The full variable domain, with the rest looked up from reference TRBV11-3 and TRBJ2-3, is EAGVVQSPRYKIIEKKQPVAFWCNPISGHNTLYWYLQNLGQGPELLIRYENEEAVDDSQLPKDRFSAERLKGVDSTLKIQPAELGDSAVYLCASSLDGVSADTQYFGPGTRLTVL.

The chain couples TRBV5-1 to TRBJ1-4; TRBD1 agrees at 7 bases. V was clipped by 4 bases and J by 10 bases; unmatched bases: 13. Germline V gene data show CDR1 as SGHRS and CDR2 as YFSETQ. The CDR3 spans 15 residues. The CDR3 protein is CASSPDGQGVGKLFF. The CDR3 DNA reads as TGCGCCAGCAGCCCGGATGGGCAGGGGGTTGGAAAACTGTTTTTT.

This rearrangement joins TRBV25-1 to TRBJ1-2; 11 nucleotides line up with TRBD1. The germline V gene encodes CDR1 MGHDK and CDR2 SYGVNS. This CDR3 is built from 15 residues. J was trimmed by 8 bases and V by 3 bases; bases with no gene match: 8. The CDR3 is CASSDGQGAYEGYTF. For the CDR3, the DNA is TGTGCCAGCAGTGACGGACAGGGGGCTTACGAGGGCTACACCTTC.

The chain has TRBV4-3 and TRBJ1-5, with 9 positions matching TRBD1. This CDR3 contains 19 residues. Per the germline V gene, CDR1 is LGHNA and CDR2 is YSLEER. Germline trimming cut 0 bases from V and 0 bases from J; bases unmatched to any gene: 9. CDR3 nucleotides: TGCGCCAGCAGCCAAGATGTGGGACAGGGACATTATAGCAATCAGCCCCAGCATTTT. Translating it yields CASSQDVGQGHYSNQPQHF.

The chain combines TRBV6-5 with TRBJ2-3; 7 bases line up with TRBD2. V was pared by 4 bases and J by 4 bases, with 5 bases of the junction left unmatched. The germline V gene encodes CDR1 MNHEY and CDR2 SVGAGI. This CDR3 region has 14 residues. The CDR3 spells CASSFREGSDTQYF. The CDR3 nucleotides are TGTGCCAGCAGTTTCAGGGAGGGGTCAGATACGCAGTATTTT.

The chain is built from TRBV6-1 and TRBJ1-3; a weak D match, TRBD1 (5 bases). CDR1 is MNHNS, CDR2 SASEGT, per germline. Trimming pared 1 base from V and 4 bases from J, leaving 8 bases between. This CDR3 has 14 residues. CDR3 sequence (DNA): TGTGCCAGCAGTGAAGGGACAACCGGAAACACCATATATTTT. Its translation: CASSEGTTGNTIYF.

This clone was seen a single time. V and J are TRBV15 and TRBJ2-3; D might be TRBD2 (5 bases). The CDR3 is 11 amino acids. Germline values: CDR1 LNHNV, CDR2 YYDKDF (reference sequence). The V end was cut by 3 bases, the J end by 10 bases, with 8 bases between. For the CDR3, the DNA is TGTGCCACCAGCAGGGAGGAGGCGCAGTATTTT. It translates to CATSREEAQYF.

The CDR3, as DNA: TGTGCCTGGAGGCGTTCGAACTCTGGGGCCAACGTCCTGACTTTC. As protein: CAWRRSNSGANVLTF. The chain has TRBV30 and TRBJ2-6; D gene ambiguous. Trimming cost V 3 bases and J 0 bases, with 9 bases left between them. Germline V gene sequence: CDR1 GTSNPN, CDR2 SVGIG (reference sequence). CDR3 size: 15 residues.

The rearrangement uses TRBV28 and TRBJ1-1; D is possibly TRBD1 (5 bases). CDR3 length: 14 amino acids. Germline V lookup: CDR1 MDHEN, CDR2 SYDVKM. Between the trimmed V and J ends, which lost 7 bases and 1 base, there was a span of 13 bases. CDR3 region: CASKLFTGNTEAFF. DNA for the CDR3: TGTGCCAGCAAACTCTTTACAGGGAACACTGAAGCTTTCTTT.

The chain is built from TRBV6-5 and TRBJ2-5; 10 bases are shared with TRBD2. V gave up 2 bases and J gave up 5 bases; unmatched junction bases: 8. The CDR3 consists of 16 residues. Germline loops: CDR1 MNHEY, CDR2 SVGAGI. DNA for the CDR3: TGTGCCAGCAGTTACGGTGTAGCGGGGGGCTGGGAGACCCAGTACTTC. Amino acid sequence: CASSYGVAGGWETQYF.

The rearrangement links TRBV5-4 to TRBJ2-1, with TRBD1 identical over 7 bases. The J segment lost 3 bases and the V segment lost 4 bases, leaving 7 bases of the junction unmatched. Per the germline V gene, CDR1 is SGHNT and CDR2 is YYREEE (reference sequence). CDR3 length equals 15 residues. CDR3 coding DNA: TGTGCCAGCAGCCTACGACAGGGCCTCTACAATGAGCAGTTCTTC. It is translated as CASSLRQGLYNEQFF.

The CDR3 DNA is TGTGCCAGCAGCTCCCGAGCTACCTATGGCTACACCTTC. Encoded protein: CASSSRATYGYTF. This chain connects TRBV5-6 to TRBJ1-2; D is uncertain. The CDR3 loop spans 13 amino acids. V was shortened by 3 bases and J by 4 bases, with 10 bases between the two germline ends. Germline assignment: CDR1 SGHDT and CDR2 YYEEEE.

The chain recombines TRBV2 with TRBJ1-2; the D is unclear. Germline assignment: CDR1 SNHLY and CDR2 FYNNEI. The CDR3 sequence is 13 residues long. V was trimmed by 5 bases and J by 6 bases, leaving 13 bases between them. The CDR3 DNA is TGTGCCAGCAGTCAGACACCCAGCAATGGCTACACCTTC. Protein: CASSQTPSNGYTF. Full variable domain (remainder filled in from reference TRBV2 and TRBJ1-2): EPEVTQTPSHQVTQMGQEVILRCVPISNHLYFYWYRQILGQKVEFLVSFYNNEISEKSEIFDDQFSVERPDGSNFTLKIRSTKLEDSAMYFCASSQTPSNGYTFGSGTRLTVV.